This T cell receptor (beta chain) was documented in a study of T cells in narcolepsy. The overall study: Patients with NT1 or NT2 and healthy control donors were enrolled. Study results and caveats: Comparing one patient's CSF and blood CD4+ clonotypes highlighted HCRT- and TRIB2-specific autoreactive clonotypes. In some patient and control memory CD4+ samples, autoreactive clones were absent. Healthy controls reportedly lacked the autoreactive clonotypes serially found in patients' blood.

A word on this clone: Antigen specificity is unknown.

Germline loops: CDR1 LGHNT, CDR2 FRNRAP. This CDR3 has 19 amino acids. J gave up 2 bases and V 0 bases, and 13 bases lay outside the gene matches. Assay: immunoSEQ multiplex PCR; the TCRdb copy retains only in-frame clones and omits some. The table records under 20,000 clones, 85% to 90% of them present only once. The TCR sequence derives from a human donor in good health. The gene calls are TRBV12-5 and TRBJ2-7; 10 bases line up with TRBD2. Sequenced material: memory (CD45RA-) CD4+ T cells from blood. In DNA form, the CDR3 reads TGTGCTAGTGGTTTGGTCCTTGACACGAGCGGGAGGGCCCCCTACGAGCAGTACTTC. Residues: CASGLVLDTSGRAPYEQYF.